Shown below are 25 T cell receptor beta chains from a single sample sequenced in a study of cytomegalovirus exposure and HLA in healthy donors. A multiplex PCR was run with 60 Vbeta primers and 13 Jbeta primers. TCRdb's copy holds only in-frame clones and misses some; the assay was immunoSEQ multiplex PCR. The repertoire consists of around 150,000 clones, with more than 75% occurring once and the leading ten covering more than 1.4%. Source material: PBMCs. These receptors came from a male donor in good health and CMV-seronegative.

The chain has TRBV5-6 and TRBJ2-7; 7 bases line up with TRBD1. CDR3 length equals 12 residues. CDR1 and CDR2 from the germline V gene are SGHDT and YYEEEE. Losses at the gene ends were 4 bases for V and 3 bases for J; bases not matched to a gene: 1. The CDR3 DNA reads as TGTGCCAGCAGCCCAGGGGGCTACGAGCAGTACTTC. Its protein is CASSPGGYEQYF.

This clone was counted a single time. The V and J genes are TRBV4-1 and TRBJ2-7, with 11 bases lining up with TRBD2. The CDR3 sequence is 17 residues long. The junction had 7 bases not matched to a gene; V was cut back by 1 base and J by 2 bases. In germline, CDR1 is MGHRA, CDR2 YSYEKL. The CDR3: CASSQVHTSGGTYEQYF. The CDR3 DNA is TGCGCCAGCAGCCAAGTTCATACTAGCGGGGGTACCTACGAGCAGTACTTC.

J is TRBJ1-3 and V is TRBV9; D remains ambiguous. V shed 0 bases and J shed 0 bases, with 10 bases lying between them. The germline V gene encodes CDR1 SGDLS and CDR2 YYNGEE. This CDR3 region has 16 residues. CDR3 protein: CASSVAQLLSGNTIYF. The CDR3 nucleotides read TGTGCCAGCAGCGTAGCACAGCTTCTCTCTGGAAACACCATATATTTT.

The chain is built from TRBV5-6 and TRBJ2-3; 7 bases agree with TRBD1. The J segment lost 3 bases and the V segment lost 4 bases, leaving 14 bases of the junction unmatched. The length of the CDR3 is 17 residues. Germline V lookup: CDR1 SGHDT, CDR2 YYEEEE. DNA for the CDR3: TGTGCCAGCAGCCCCGAACCCGGGACAGCGTATACAGATACGCAGTATTTT. Translation gives CASSPEPGTAYTDTQYF. Based on the CDR3 plus reference TRBV5-6 and TRBJ2-3, the full variable domain is DAGVTQSPTHLIKTRGQQVTLRCSPKSGHDTVSWYQQALGQGPQFIFQYYEEEERQRGNFPDRFSGHQFPNYSSELNVNALLLGDSALYLCASSPEPGTAYTDTQYFGPGTRLTVL.

The genes are TRBV6-6 and TRBJ1-1; D is possibly TRBD1 (5 bases). Germline values: CDR1 MNHNY, CDR2 SVGAGI (reference sequence). V dropped 5 bases and J dropped 4 bases, with 11 bases sitting between them. CDR3 length: 13 amino acids. CDR3 in DNA: TGTGCCAGCAGTAACGGACACTTCACTGAAGCTTTCTTT. Amino acid sequence: CASSNGHFTEAFF.

With respect to this clone: One junction end does not reproduce the germline sequence, and a read error may be involved. The chain combines TRBV7-9 with TRBJ2-7; possibly TRBD1 for D (6 bases). CDR3 length equals 13 residues. Germline CDR1 reads SEHNR; CDR2 reads FQNEAQ (reference sequence). In DNA form, the CDR3 reads TGTGCTAGCAGCCGGACAGAGACCTACGAGCAGTACTTC. This gives the protein CASSRTETYEQYF.

This clone was counted a few times. V usage is TRBV9 and J usage is TRBJ2-2; 7 bases fit TRBD1. V dropped 4 bases and J dropped 2; count of bases not matched to a gene: 14. The germline gives CDR1 SGDLS, CDR2 YYNGEE. The CDR3 is 18 residues long. In DNA, the CDR3 is TGTGCCAGCAGCTCAGAGGGGGCCCCCCACACCAACACCGGGGAGCTGTTTTTT. Its translation is CASSSEGAPHTNTGELFF.

The V call is TRBV9, the J call TRBJ1-2, with a tentative D call TRBD1 (5 bases). V lost 0 bases to trimming and J lost 3 bases, with 12 bases between them. Germline CDR1 reads SGDLS; CDR2 reads YYNGEE. The length of the CDR3 is 15 residues. For the CDR3, the DNA is TGTGCCAGCAGCGTAGGCGGCCTAGGGGACTATGGCTACACCTTC. Its protein is CASSVGGLGDYGYTF.

V is TRBV7-2 and J is TRBJ2-1, with TRBD2 matching 13 bases. Trimming at V came to 2 bases and at J to 6 bases, leaving 10 bases not matched to a gene. Germline CDR1 reads SGHTA; CDR2 reads FQGNSA. The CDR3 spans 18 residues. The CDR3, as DNA: TGTGCCAGCAGCTTATCACTAGCGGGGGGGAAGTTGTCCAATGAGCAGTTCTTC. This encodes CASSLSLAGGKLSNEQFF.

J is TRBJ2-1 and V is TRBV5-4, with D possibly matching TRBD2 (6 bases). The ends were cut back, 0 bases at V and 5 bases at J, with 12 bases in the middle. Germline-derived CDR1 and CDR2 are SGHNT and YYREEE (reference sequence). The CDR3 is 15 amino acids. The CDR3 bases are TGTGCCAGCAGCTTGGGCGGGGCGGGAAACAATGAGCAGTTCTTC. This codes for CASSLGGAGNNEQFF.

In this sample, this clone turned up a few times. The chain carries TRBV7-3 and TRBJ2-1; no reliable D call. The germline CDR1 and CDR2 sequences are SGHTA and FQGTGA. Trimming stripped 8 bases from V and 5 bases from J, with 10 bases between. The CDR3 length is 12 residues. The CDR3 sequence: CASQSPNNEQFF. CDR3 DNA: TGTGCCAGCCAATCGCCTAACAATGAGCAGTTCTTC.

The chain links TRBV7-9 to TRBJ2-3; 7 bases are shared with TRBD1. Germline V gives CDR1 SEHNR, CDR2 FQNEAQ (reference sequence). CDR3 size: 14 residues. The V gene end was trimmed by 5 bases and the J gene end by 4 bases; junction bases not matched to a gene: 6. CDR3 sequence: CASSQGQISDTQYF. CDR3 coding DNA: TGTGCCAGCAGCCAGGGACAGATATCAGATACGCAGTATTTT.

This sequence joins TRBV6-1 and TRBJ1-5, with TRBD1 matching 7 bases. The germline V gene has CDR1 MNHNS and CDR2 SASEGT. The trim removed 5 bases at V and 0 bases at J, leaving 4 bases unmatched. The CDR3 consists of 15 residues. The CDR3 DNA reads TGTGCCAGCAGTCCGGACAGGATTAGCAATCAGCCCCAGCATTTT. Amino acid sequence: CASSPDRISNQPQHF.

The genes are TRBV4-3 and TRBJ2-3, with TRBD1 matching 10 bases. J was trimmed by 4 bases and V by 0 bases; bases with no gene match: 4. Germline CDR1 reads LGHNA; CDR2 reads YSLEER. The CDR3 is 16 amino acids. The CDR3 loop is CASSQEDRGGADTQYF. In nucleotides, the CDR3 is TGCGCCAGCAGCCAAGAGGACAGGGGGGGCGCAGATACGCAGTATTTT.

The chain uses TRBV4-3 and TRBJ1-3; D is possibly TRBD1 (6 bases). Germline-derived CDR1 and CDR2 are LGHNA and YSLEER. There are 15 residues in the CDR3. The germline V and J ends were trimmed by 4 bases and 0 bases, with 10 bases remaining between them. In DNA form, the CDR3 reads TGCGCCAGCAGCCCAAAGGGGGTCTCTGGAAACACCATATATTTT. This translates into CASSPKGVSGNTIYF.

This chain links TRBV7-2 with TRBJ1-1; no definite D call. V was trimmed by 6 bases and J by 0 bases, leaving 5 bases between them. The CDR3 runs 12 residues. Germline V gene data show CDR1 as SGHTA and CDR2 as FQGNSA. CDR3 DNA: TGTGCCAGCAGTCGGGTGAACACTGAAGCTTTCTTT. Translated, it gives CASSRVNTEAFF. The complete variable domain, with remaining parts taken from reference TRBV7-2 and TRBJ1-1, reads GAGVSQSPSNKVTEKGKDVELRCDPISGHTALYWYRQSLGQGLEFLIYFQGNSAPDKSGLPSDRFSAERTGGSVSTLTIQRTQQEDSAVYLCASSRVNTEAFFGQGTRLTVV.

This clone was found a few times. The rearrangement links TRBV18 to TRBJ1-1; 7 bases are a match to TRBD1. The germline V gene encodes CDR1 KGHSH and CDR2 LQKENI. Losses at the gene ends were 6 bases for V and 6 bases for J; bases not matched to a gene: 16. CDR3 length: 16 residues. As DNA, the CDR3 is TGTGCCAGCTCCGAACGACTAACGGGGCAGGGGGCTGAAGCTTTCTTT. Amino acid sequence: CASSERLTGQGAEAFF.

This clone was seen a handful of times. The V and J genes are TRBV29-1 and TRBJ2-3; D is ambiguous. The CDR3 is made up of 12 amino acids. V was cut by 5 bases and J by 3 bases, with 9 bases left in between. Germline V gives CDR1 SQVTM, CDR2 ANQGSEA. The CDR3 region has the DNA TGCAGCGTTAACCCCACTACAGATACGCAGTATTTT. Amino acids: CSVNPTTDTQYF.

The genes are TRBV21-1 and TRBJ2-7; TRBD2 reflects the table's D call only, with no check against the DNA. TRBV21-1 is classified as a pseudogene. This CDR3 is 14 amino acids long. The CDR3, as DNA: TGTGCCAGCAGCAATGAGCCCGACTCCTACGAGCAGTACTTC. Residues: CASSNEPDSYEQYF.

CDR3 amino acids: CASSIDGREQYF. As DNA, the CDR3 is TGTGCCAGCAGCATCGATGGGCGCGAGCAGTACTTC. The V gene is TRBV7-9, the J gene TRBJ2-7; D not certain. Deletions cut 5 bases from V and 6 bases from J, with 11 bases between. The germline CDR1 and CDR2 sequences are SEHNR and FQNEAQ (reference sequence). This CDR3 is 12 amino acids long.

The chain has TRBV19 and TRBJ2-5, with 9 bases that match TRBD2. J lost 5 bases, V lost 5 bases, and 3 bases had no gene match. CDR1 LNHDA and CDR2 SQIVND come from the germline V gene (reference sequence). The length of the CDR3 is 13 residues. The CDR3 reads CASSGSGRETQYF. The CDR3 DNA is TGTGCCAGTAGTGGAAGCGGGAGGGAGACCCAGTACTTC.

Comments on this clone: Distinct nucleotide sequences in the sample also encode this CDR3. The chain has TRBV30 and TRBJ2-1; D is perhaps TRBD2 (6 bases). The germline V and J ends were trimmed by 5 bases and 0 bases, with 11 bases remaining between them. The CDR3 contains 14 residues. The V gene's germline CDR1 is GTSNPN and CDR2 SVGIG (reference sequence). CDR3 protein: CAWVAVSSYNEQFF. Written as DNA, the CDR3 is TGTGCCTGGGTAGCGGTAAGCTCCTACAATGAGCAGTTCTTC.

The CDR3 DNA reads as TGTGCCAGCAGCACCCTACCAGGGAAATCACCCCTCCACTTT. Its protein is CASSTLPGKSPLHF. The chain combines TRBV9 with TRBJ1-6; D is possibly TRBD1 (5 bases). CDR3 size: 14 residues. V gave up 4 bases and J gave up 10 bases, with 15 bases separating them. Germline V gene lookup returns CDR1 SGDLS and CDR2 YYNGEE.

The V and J genes are TRBV2 and TRBJ1-3; unclear D gene. Trimming pared 1 base from V and 8 bases from J, leaving 9 bases between. Germline CDR1 and CDR2: SNHLY and FYNNEI. This CDR3 region has 13 residues. The CDR3 reads CASSEGRRDTIYF. The CDR3 bases are TGTGCCAGCAGTGAAGGGCGGCGGGACACCATATATTTT.

In this sample, this clone turned up once. This chain joins TRBV4-2 and TRBJ1-1; D is undetermined. This CDR3 has 12 residues. V lost 8 bases to trimming and J lost 1 base, with 8 bases between them. Germline CDR1 and CDR2: LGHNA and YNFKEQ. The CDR3 sequence: CASFGGNTEAFF. In DNA, the CDR3 is TGTGCCAGCTTTGGAGGGAACACTGAAGCTTTCTTT.